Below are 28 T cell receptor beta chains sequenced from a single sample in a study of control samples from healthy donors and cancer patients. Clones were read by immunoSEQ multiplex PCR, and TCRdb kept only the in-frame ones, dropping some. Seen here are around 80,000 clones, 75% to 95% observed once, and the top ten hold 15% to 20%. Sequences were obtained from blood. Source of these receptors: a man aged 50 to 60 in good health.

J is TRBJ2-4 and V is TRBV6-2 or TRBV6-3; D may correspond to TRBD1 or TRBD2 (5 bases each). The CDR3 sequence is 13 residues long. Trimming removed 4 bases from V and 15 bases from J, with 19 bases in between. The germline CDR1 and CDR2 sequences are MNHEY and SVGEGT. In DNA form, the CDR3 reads TGTGCCAGCAGTTTACCCGCTGGGGACCGAGGGTACTTC. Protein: CASSLPAGDRGYF.

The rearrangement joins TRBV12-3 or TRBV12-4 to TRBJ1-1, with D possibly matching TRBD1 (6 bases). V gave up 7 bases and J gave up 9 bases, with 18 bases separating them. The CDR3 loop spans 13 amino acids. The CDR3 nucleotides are TGTGCCAGCATCCCGGGGACACAGGTAAAAGCTTTCTTT. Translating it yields CASIPGTQVKAFF.

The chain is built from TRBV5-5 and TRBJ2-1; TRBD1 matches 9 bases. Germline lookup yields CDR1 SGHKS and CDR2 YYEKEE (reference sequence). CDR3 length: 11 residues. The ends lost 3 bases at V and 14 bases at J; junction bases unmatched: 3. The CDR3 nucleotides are TGTGCCAGCAGCTGGGACAGGGATGAGTTCTTC. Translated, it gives CASSWDRDEFF. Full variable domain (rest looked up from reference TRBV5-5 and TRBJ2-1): DAGVTQSPTHLIKTRGQQVTLRCSPISGHKSVSWYQQVLGQGPQFIFQYYEKEERGRGNFPDRFSARQFPNYSSELNVNALLLGDSALYLCASSWDRDEFFGPGTRLTVL.

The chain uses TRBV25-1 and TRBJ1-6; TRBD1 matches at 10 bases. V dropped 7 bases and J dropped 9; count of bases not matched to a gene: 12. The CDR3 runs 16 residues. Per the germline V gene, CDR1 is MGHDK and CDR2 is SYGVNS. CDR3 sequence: CASTGGRTGGSSPLHF. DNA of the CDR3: TGTGCCAGCACGGGTGGGAGGACAGGGGGTTCTTCACCCCTCCACTTT.

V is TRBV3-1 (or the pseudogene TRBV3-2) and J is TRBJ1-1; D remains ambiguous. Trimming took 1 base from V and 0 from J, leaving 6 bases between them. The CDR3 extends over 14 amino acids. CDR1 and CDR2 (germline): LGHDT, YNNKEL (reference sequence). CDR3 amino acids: CASSQAQVNTEAFF. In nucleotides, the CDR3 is TGTGCCAGCAGCCAAGCCCAAGTGAACACTGAAGCTTTCTTT.

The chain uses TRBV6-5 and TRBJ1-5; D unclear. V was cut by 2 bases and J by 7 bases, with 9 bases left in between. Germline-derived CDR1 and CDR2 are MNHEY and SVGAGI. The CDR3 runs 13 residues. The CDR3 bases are TGTGCCAGCAGTTACGCTCCGGGGCAGCCCCAGCATTTT. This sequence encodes CASSYAPGQPQHF.

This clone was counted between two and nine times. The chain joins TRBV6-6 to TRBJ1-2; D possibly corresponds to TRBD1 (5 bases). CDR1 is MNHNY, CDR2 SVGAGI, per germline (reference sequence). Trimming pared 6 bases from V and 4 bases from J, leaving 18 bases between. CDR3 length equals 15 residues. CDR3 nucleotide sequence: TGTGCCAGCAGGTCCCGGGACGGATTCCTCTATGGCTACACCTTC. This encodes CASRSRDGFLYGYTF.

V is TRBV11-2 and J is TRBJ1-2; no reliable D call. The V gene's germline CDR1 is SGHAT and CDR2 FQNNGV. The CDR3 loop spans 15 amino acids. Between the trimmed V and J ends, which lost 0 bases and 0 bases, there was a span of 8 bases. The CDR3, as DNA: TGTGCCAGCAGCTTAGATCCGGGAGCTAACTATGGCTACACCTTC. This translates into CASSLDPGANYGYTF. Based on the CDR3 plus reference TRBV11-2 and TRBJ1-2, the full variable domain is EAGVAQSPRYKIIEKRQSVAFWCNPISGHATLYWYQQILGQGPKLLIQFQNNGVVDDSQLPKDRFSAERLKGVDSTLKIQPAKLEDSAVYLCASSLDPGANYGYTFGSGTRLTVV.

The CDR3 loop is CASSDSGGRGYGYTF. Here the CDR3 DNA reads TGTGCCAGCAGTGACTCGGGGGGCAGGGGCTATGGCTACACCTTC. The chain has TRBV6-4 and TRBJ1-2; maybe TRBD1 (6 bases). Trimming removed 0 bases at V and 4 bases at J, with 12 bases between. The length of the CDR3 is 15 residues. Germline V gives CDR1 MRHNA, CDR2 SNTAGT.

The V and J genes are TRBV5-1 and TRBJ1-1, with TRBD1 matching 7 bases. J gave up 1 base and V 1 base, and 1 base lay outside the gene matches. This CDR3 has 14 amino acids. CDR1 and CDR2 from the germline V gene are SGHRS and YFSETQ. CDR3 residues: CASSLSGGNTEAFF. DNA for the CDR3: TGCGCCAGCAGCTTGTCAGGGGGGAACACTGAAGCTTTCTTT.

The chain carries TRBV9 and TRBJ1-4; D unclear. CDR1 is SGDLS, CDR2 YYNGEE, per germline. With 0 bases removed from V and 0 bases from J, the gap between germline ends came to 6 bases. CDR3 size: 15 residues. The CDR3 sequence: CASSVDISTNEKLFF. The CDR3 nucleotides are TGTGCCAGCAGCGTAGATATTTCAACTAATGAAAAACTGTTTTTT.

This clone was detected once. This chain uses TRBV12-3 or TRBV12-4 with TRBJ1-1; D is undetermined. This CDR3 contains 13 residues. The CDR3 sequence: CATRRAQNTEAFF. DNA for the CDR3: TGTGCGACCCGTAGGGCTCAGAACACTGAAGCTTTCTTT.

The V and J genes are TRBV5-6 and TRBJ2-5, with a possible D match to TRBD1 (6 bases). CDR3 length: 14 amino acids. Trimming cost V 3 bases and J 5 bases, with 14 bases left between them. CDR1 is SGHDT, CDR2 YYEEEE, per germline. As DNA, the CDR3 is TGTGCCAGCAGCTCCGGACAGACGTTGGAGACCCAGTACTTC. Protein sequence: CASSSGQTLETQYF. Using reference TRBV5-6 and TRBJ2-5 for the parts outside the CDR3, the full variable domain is DAGVTQSPTHLIKTRGQQVTLRCSPKSGHDTVSWYQQALGQGPQFIFQYYEEEERQRGNFPDRFSGHQFPNYSSELNVNALLLGDSALYLCASSSGQTLETQYFGPGTRLLVL.

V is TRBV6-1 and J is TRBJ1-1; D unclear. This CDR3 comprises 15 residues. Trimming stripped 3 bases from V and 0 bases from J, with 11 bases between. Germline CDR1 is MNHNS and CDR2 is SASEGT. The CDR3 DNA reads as TGTGCCAGCAGTGATCTACGGATTATGAACACTGAAGCTTTCTTT. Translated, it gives CASSDLRIMNTEAFF.

CDR3 bases: TGTGCCAGCAGCTTAGTACAGTCCAACACCGGGGAGCTGTTTTTT. Translation: CASSLVQSNTGELFF. This sequence joins TRBV11-2 and TRBJ2-2; D is unclear. CDR3 length: 15 amino acids. V was trimmed by 1 base and J by 2 bases, leaving 8 bases between them. Germline-derived CDR1 and CDR2 are SGHAT and FQNNGV.

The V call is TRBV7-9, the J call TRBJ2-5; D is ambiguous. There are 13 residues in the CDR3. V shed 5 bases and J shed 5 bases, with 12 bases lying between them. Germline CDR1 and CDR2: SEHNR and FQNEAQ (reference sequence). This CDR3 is CASSPFLTETQYF. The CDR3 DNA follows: TGTGCCAGCAGCCCATTTTTAACGGAGACCCAGTACTTC.

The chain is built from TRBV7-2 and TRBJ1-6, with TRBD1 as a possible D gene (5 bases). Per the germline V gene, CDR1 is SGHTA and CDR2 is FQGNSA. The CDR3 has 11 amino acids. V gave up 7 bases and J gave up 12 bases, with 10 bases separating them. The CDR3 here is CASTLQGPLHF. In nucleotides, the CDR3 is TGTGCCAGCACCCTCCAGGGACCCCTCCACTTT.

The CDR3 region has the DNA TGCGCCAGCGGGGCCGGGAGCTCCTATAATTCACCCCTCCACTTT. Translation gives CASGAGSSYNSPLHF. This chain uses TRBV10-2 with TRBJ1-6; tentative D call: TRBD1 (5 bases). Between the trimmed V and J ends, which lost 8 bases and 0 bases, there was a span of 11 bases. Germline V gives CDR1 WSHSY, CDR2 SAAADI. The CDR3 covers 15 residues.

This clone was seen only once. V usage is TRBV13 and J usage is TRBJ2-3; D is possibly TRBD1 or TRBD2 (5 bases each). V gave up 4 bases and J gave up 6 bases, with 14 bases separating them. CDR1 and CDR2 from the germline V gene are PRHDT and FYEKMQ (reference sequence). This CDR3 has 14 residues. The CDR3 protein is CASSSGAWDDTQYF. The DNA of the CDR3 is TGTGCCAGCAGCTCCGGGGCCTGGGATGATACGCAGTATTTT.

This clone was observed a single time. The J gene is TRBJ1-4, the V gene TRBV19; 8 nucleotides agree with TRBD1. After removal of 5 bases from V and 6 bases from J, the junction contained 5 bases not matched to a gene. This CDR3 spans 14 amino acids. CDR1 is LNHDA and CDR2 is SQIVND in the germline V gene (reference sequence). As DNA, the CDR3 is TGTGCCAGTAGTTTCGGGACAGGCTATGAAAAACTGTTTTTT. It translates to CASSFGTGYEKLFF.

CDR3 nucleotides: TGTGCTAGTGGGTCAGAGGGGAGGAAGCCCCAGCATTTT. Its translation is CASGSEGRKPQHF. The genes are TRBV12-5 and TRBJ1-5, with D possibly matching TRBD1 (5 bases). Germline V gene sequence: CDR1 LGHNT, CDR2 FRNRAP. The V and J ends lost 6 bases and 8 bases respectively, with 14 bases between them. The CDR3 totals 13 residues.

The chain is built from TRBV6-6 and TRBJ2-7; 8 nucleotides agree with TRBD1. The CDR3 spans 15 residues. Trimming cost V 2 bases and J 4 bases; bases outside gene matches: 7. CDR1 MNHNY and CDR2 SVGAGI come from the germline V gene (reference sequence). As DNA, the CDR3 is TGTGCCAGCAGTTACCCAGGGACAGGAGCGTACGAGCAGTACTTC. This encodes CASSYPGTGAYEQYF.

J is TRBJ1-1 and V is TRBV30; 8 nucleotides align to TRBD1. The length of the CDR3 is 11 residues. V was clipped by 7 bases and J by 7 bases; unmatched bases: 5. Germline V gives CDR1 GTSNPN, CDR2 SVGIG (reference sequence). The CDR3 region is CASPGQVEAFF. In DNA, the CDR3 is TGTGCCTCGCCGGGACAGGTTGAAGCTTTCTTT.

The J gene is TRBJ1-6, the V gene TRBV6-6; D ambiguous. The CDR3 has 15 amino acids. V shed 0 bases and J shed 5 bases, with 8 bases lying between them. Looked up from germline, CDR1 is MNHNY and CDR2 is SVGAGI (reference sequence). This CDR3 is CASSYSQPDNSPLHF. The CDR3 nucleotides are TGTGCCAGCAGTTACTCCCAGCCAGATAATTCACCCCTCCACTTT.

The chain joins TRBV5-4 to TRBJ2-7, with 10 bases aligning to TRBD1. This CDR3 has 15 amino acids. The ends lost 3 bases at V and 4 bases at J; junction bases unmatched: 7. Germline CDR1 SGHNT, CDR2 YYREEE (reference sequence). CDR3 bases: TGTGCCAGCAGCTCACTTTTGGACAGGGGGTACGAGCAGTACTTC. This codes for CASSSLLDRGYEQYF.

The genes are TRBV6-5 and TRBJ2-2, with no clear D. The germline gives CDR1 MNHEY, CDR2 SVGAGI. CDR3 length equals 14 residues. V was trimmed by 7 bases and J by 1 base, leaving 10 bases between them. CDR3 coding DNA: TGTGCCAGCAAACCTGACGGGAACACCGGGGAGCTGTTTTTT. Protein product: CASKPDGNTGELFF.

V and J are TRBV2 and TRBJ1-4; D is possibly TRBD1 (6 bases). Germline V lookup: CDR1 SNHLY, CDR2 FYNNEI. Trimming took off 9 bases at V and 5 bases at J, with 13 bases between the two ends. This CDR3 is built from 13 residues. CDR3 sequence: CARTGTPNEKLFF. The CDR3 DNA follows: TGTGCCAGAACCGGGACACCAAATGAAAAACTGTTTTTT.

This chain's CDR3 is CASSQSAIGYTF. CDR3 in DNA: TGTGCCAGCAGCCAGAGCGCGATTGGCTACACCTTC. This chain uses TRBV14 with TRBJ1-2; no reliable D call. The CDR3 runs to 12 residues. The V and J ends lost 3 bases and 7 bases respectively, with 9 bases between them. The germline V gene encodes CDR1 SGHDN and CDR2 FVKESK.